This is a list of T cell receptor beta chains from one sample in a study of shared clonotypes between healthy human individuals. The assay was immunoSEQ multiplex PCR, and TCRdb's table has in-frame clones only and misses some. The sample shows 2 million to 2.5 million clones, under 95% of them seen only once. Sequences were obtained from naive CD8+ T cells from PBMCs. The receptors derive from a young man in good health. Some clones in this sample may be carry-over from other donors' samples. Both conserved end residues are part of each CDR3. Each record gives: clone size, J gene, D gene, V gene, CDR3 DNA, CDR3 protein. A D gene is named only where the DNA matches it firmly. The size entry is marked missing in some rows and otherwise reads once, few, many or a size class.

clone_size: -; j_call: TRBJ1-1; d_call: -; v_call: TRBV6-6; cdr3_nt: TGTGCCAGCAGTTACGGGGCTGAAGCTTTCTTT; cdr3_aa: CASSYGAEAFF
clone_size: -; j_call: TRBJ1-4; d_call: -; v_call: TRBV5-4; cdr3_nt: TGTGCCAGCAGCTCCCGGGAGGGGGGCCTGGGGGAAAAACTGTTTTTT; cdr3_aa: CASSSREGGLGEKLFF
clone_size: -; j_call: TRBJ2-7; d_call: TRBD2; v_call: TRBV29-1; cdr3_nt: TGCAGCGTGGCAGCGGGAGGTGCCTACGAGCAGTACTTC; cdr3_aa: CSVAAGGAYEQYF
clone_size: -; j_call: TRBJ2-2; d_call: -; v_call: TRBV28; cdr3_nt: TGTGCCAGCAGTTTAACCCTTCCGGGAAAAACCGGGGAGCTGTTTTTT; cdr3_aa: CASSLTLPGKTGELFF
clone_size: -; j_call: TRBJ2-5; d_call: -; v_call: TRBV29-1; cdr3_nt: TGCAGCGTTGACATGGGGGTGATAGTTGAGACCCAGTACTTC; cdr3_aa: CSVDMGVIVETQYF
clone_size: -; j_call: TRBJ2-3; d_call: TRBD2; v_call: TRBV7-6; cdr3_nt: TGTGCCAGCAGCTTGGGGGCTAGCGGGGGGATGGATACGCAGTATTTT; cdr3_aa: CASSLGASGGMDTQYF
clone_size: -; j_call: TRBJ2-1; d_call: -; v_call: TRBV27; cdr3_nt: TGTGCCAGCAGTTTACGGAGAATCTACAATGAGCAGTTCTTC; cdr3_aa: CASSLRRIYNEQFF
clone_size: -; j_call: TRBJ2-7; d_call: -; v_call: TRBV7-9; cdr3_nt: TGTGCCAGCAGCTTAGTGAACGAGCAGTACTTC; cdr3_aa: CASSLVNEQYF
clone_size: -; j_call: TRBJ1-1; d_call: -; v_call: TRBV7-9; cdr3_nt: TGTGCCAGCAGCATCGGGCAAAATGAAGCTTTCTTT; cdr3_aa: CASSIGQNEAFF
clone_size: -; j_call: TRBJ2-1; d_call: TRBD2; v_call: TRBV9; cdr3_nt: TGTGCCAGCAGCGTAGGTCTCCTTAGGACTAGCGGGACTGACAATGAGCAGTTCTTC; cdr3_aa: CASSVGLLRTSGTDNEQFF
clone_size: -; j_call: TRBJ2-5; d_call: TRBD2; v_call: TRBV18; cdr3_nt: TGTGCCAGCTCACCTAATAAAGGACTAGCCGAAGAGACCCAGTACTTC; cdr3_aa: CASSPNKGLAEETQYF
clone_size: few; j_call: TRBJ1-1; d_call: -; v_call: TRBV7-9; cdr3_nt: TGTGCCAGCAGCGGAGGCACTGAAGCTTTCTTT; cdr3_aa: CASSGGTEAFF
clone_size: -; j_call: TRBJ2-7; d_call: -; v_call: TRBV7-7; cdr3_nt: TGTGCCAGCAGCCCGGGCCGCTCCTACGAGCAGTACTTC; cdr3_aa: CASSPGRSYEQYF
clone_size: -; j_call: TRBJ1-2; d_call: -; v_call: TRBV4-3; cdr3_nt: TGCGCCAGCAGCCAAGATAGCACAGCCTACTATGGCTACACCTTC; cdr3_aa: CASSQDSTAYYGYTF
clone_size: -; j_call: TRBJ1-3; d_call: -; v_call: TRBV7-9; cdr3_nt: TGTGCCCTTCCCCTACCCAGGCCTAACAGCTCTGGAAACACCATATATTTT; cdr3_aa: CALPLPRPNSSGNTIYF
clone_size: -; j_call: TRBJ2-7; d_call: -; v_call: TRBV19; cdr3_nt: TGTGCCAGTAGTATGACCAGCTCCTACGAGCAGTACTTC; cdr3_aa: CASSMTSSYEQYF
clone_size: -; j_call: TRBJ2-1; d_call: -; v_call: TRBV7-6; cdr3_nt: TGTGCCAGCAGCGGGCTCGGGGTATCCTACAATGAGCAGTTCTTC; cdr3_aa: CASSGLGVSYNEQFF
clone_size: -; j_call: TRBJ2-7; d_call: -; v_call: TRBV4-1; cdr3_nt: TGCGCCAGCGGCCTACACGGGAACTCCTACGAGCAGTACTTC; cdr3_aa: CASGLHGNSYEQYF
clone_size: -; j_call: TRBJ2-4; d_call: -; v_call: TRBV27; cdr3_nt: TGTGCCAGCAGTGCGCTCCGGGTGGCCAAAAACATTCAGTACTTC; cdr3_aa: CASSALRVAKNIQYF
clone_size: -; j_call: TRBJ2-3; d_call: -; v_call: TRBV29-1; cdr3_nt: TGCAGCGTTGAAGACAGGGGGGGGACAGATACGCAGTATTTT; cdr3_aa: CSVEDRGGTDTQYF
clone_size: -; j_call: TRBJ2-2; d_call: TRBD2; v_call: TRBV6-5; cdr3_nt: TGTGCCAGCAGTTACGTTCGGGGGGGCACCGGGGAGCTGTTTTTT; cdr3_aa: CASSYVRGGTGELFF
clone_size: once; j_call: TRBJ2-3; d_call: -; v_call: TRBV28; cdr3_nt: TGTGCCAGCAGCCCCCTGGGCCTAAACACAGATACGCAGTATTTT; cdr3_aa: CASSPLGLNTDTQYF
clone_size: -; j_call: TRBJ2-1; d_call: -; v_call: TRBV10-3; cdr3_nt: TGTGCCATCAGTTCGGTAGGAATTAGAGCCTACAATGAGCAGTTCTTC; cdr3_aa: CAISSVGIRAYNEQFF
clone_size: -; j_call: TRBJ2-3; d_call: -; v_call: TRBV27; cdr3_nt: TGTGCCAGCAGTTTGCGGGGGCAGAGGGGCACAGATACGCAGTATTTT; cdr3_aa: CASSLRGQRGTDTQYF
clone_size: -; j_call: TRBJ2-1; d_call: TRBD2; v_call: TRBV6-6; cdr3_nt: TGTGCCAGCAGTCCGGGACTAGCCGTAGAGTTCTTC; cdr3_aa: CASSPGLAVEFF
clone_size: -; j_call: TRBJ2-7; d_call: -; v_call: TRBV6-5; cdr3_nt: TGTGCCAGCAGTTACGGTGCAGGAGAGAGGGAATACGAGCAGTACTTC; cdr3_aa: CASSYGAGEREYEQYF
clone_size: -; j_call: TRBJ2-1; d_call: -; v_call: TRBV9; cdr3_nt: TGTGCCAGCAGCCCCGGGGACGATGAGCAGTTCTTC; cdr3_aa: CASSPGDDEQFF
clone_size: -; j_call: TRBJ2-5; d_call: TRBD2; v_call: TRBV19; cdr3_nt: TGTGCCAGTAGTGACGGACTAGCGGTACAAGAGACCCAGTACTTC; cdr3_aa: CASSDGLAVQETQYF
clone_size: -; j_call: TRBJ2-7; d_call: -; v_call: TRBV4-1; cdr3_nt: TGCGCCAGCAGCCAGGGAAAGGGAGTTGGGGGCCCCGAGCAGTACTTC; cdr3_aa: CASSQGKGVGGPEQYF
clone_size: -; j_call: TRBJ2-1; d_call: TRBD2; v_call: TRBV6-4; cdr3_nt: TGTGCCAGCAGCCCCCGAGCGGGAGGAGACTACAATGAGCAGTTCTTC; cdr3_aa: CASSPRAGGDYNEQFF
clone_size: -; j_call: TRBJ2-7; d_call: -; v_call: TRBV18; cdr3_nt: TGTGCCAGCTCACCCGGGACGGTCCACGAGCAGTACTTC; cdr3_aa: CASSPGTVHEQYF
clone_size: -; j_call: TRBJ2-5; d_call: TRBD2; v_call: TRBV4-1; cdr3_nt: TGCGCCAGCAGCCAAGATTATCCTAGCGGCCAAGAGACCCAGTACTTC; cdr3_aa: CASSQDYPSGQETQYF
clone_size: -; j_call: TRBJ1-1; d_call: -; v_call: TRBV27; cdr3_nt: TGTGCCAGCAGTTTCTCGGGCGCGAACACTGAAGCTTTCTTT; cdr3_aa: CASSFSGANTEAFF
clone_size: -; j_call: TRBJ1-2; d_call: -; v_call: TRBV7-9; cdr3_nt: TGTGCCAGCAGCATGACAGTTAACTATGGCTACACCTTC; cdr3_aa: CASSMTVNYGYTF
clone_size: -; j_call: TRBJ2-1; d_call: TRBD2; v_call: TRBV5-5; cdr3_nt: TGTGCCAGCAGCTCCCAGAGACTAGCGACTCCCGGGGATGAGCAGTTCTTC; cdr3_aa: CASSSQRLATPGDEQFF
clone_size: -; j_call: TRBJ2-5; d_call: TRBD2; v_call: TRBV7-9; cdr3_nt: TGTGCCAGCAGCTCCAGGACTAGCGGGAGTTTCGGGACCCAGTACTTC; cdr3_aa: CASSSRTSGSFGTQYF
clone_size: -; j_call: TRBJ2-7; d_call: -; v_call: TRBV6-5; cdr3_nt: TGTGCCAGCAGTTATTTATCTCGGGGCGAGCAGTACTTC; cdr3_aa: CASSYLSRGEQYF
clone_size: -; j_call: TRBJ2-1; d_call: TRBD2; v_call: TRBV4-1; cdr3_nt: TGCGCCAGCAGCCTGAGGACTAGCGGGAGTAGTAGTGAGCAGTTCTTC; cdr3_aa: CASSLRTSGSSSEQFF
clone_size: -; j_call: TRBJ2-3; d_call: TRBD2; v_call: TRBV15; cdr3_nt: TGTGCCACCCGAGGGAGGGCCGGGACAGATACGCAGTATTTT; cdr3_aa: CATRGRAGTDTQYF
clone_size: -; j_call: TRBJ2-3; d_call: -; v_call: TRBV6-5; cdr3_nt: TGTGCCAGCAGTTACTGGGGCGGGTGCACAGATACGCAGTATTTT; cdr3_aa: CASSYWGGCTDTQYF